Listed below are T cell receptor beta chains from one sample, sequenced in a study of cytomegalovirus exposure and HLA in healthy donors. Clones were read by immunoSEQ multiplex PCR, and TCRdb kept only the in-frame ones, dropping some. The sample has under 250,000 clones, roughly 78% seen once. The sample comprised PBMCs. The origin of the receptors is a woman younger than 45 in good health and CMV-seropositive. CDR3s include the opening cysteine and the closing phenylalanine or tryptophan. The D gene is left open where the match is weak. Only some rows state a clone size, as once, few, many or a class for expanded clones.

d_call: TRBD2; clone_size: NA; j_call: TRBJ2-3; v_call: TRBV11-2; cdr3_nt: TGTGCCAGCGGCAGACTAGCGGGAGGACCAGATACGCAGTATTTT; cdr3_aa: CASGRLAGGPDTQYF
d_call: TRBD1; clone_size: NA; j_call: TRBJ2-5; v_call: TRBV9; cdr3_nt: TGTGCCAGCAGCGAGGGGATGGGACAGGGAAAAGAGACCCAGTACTTC; cdr3_aa: CASSEGMGQGKETQYF
d_call: TRBD2; clone_size: NA; j_call: TRBJ2-1; v_call: TRBV11-2; cdr3_nt: TGTGCCAGCAGCTTGTTGACTAGCGGGAGGGGAAGGGATGAGCAGTTCTTC; cdr3_aa: CASSLLTSGRGRDEQFF
d_call: TRBD1; clone_size: once; j_call: TRBJ1-1; v_call: TRBV7-8; cdr3_nt: TGTGCCAGCAGCCAACGACAGGGCTGGGTAGTCACTGAAGCTTTCTTT; cdr3_aa: CASSQRQGWVVTEAFF
d_call: TRBD1; clone_size: NA; j_call: TRBJ1-2; v_call: TRBV29-1; cdr3_nt: TGCAGCGCCGCAGTAGTAGCAGGGGGATATGGCTACACCTTC; cdr3_aa: CSAAVVAGGYGYTF
d_call: NA; clone_size: NA; j_call: TRBJ1-5; v_call: TRBV19; cdr3_nt: TGTGCCAGTAGTGAGAGAAATCAGCCCCAGCATTTT; cdr3_aa: CASSERNQPQHF
d_call: TRBD1; clone_size: few; j_call: TRBJ1-5; v_call: TRBV11-2; cdr3_nt: TGTGCCAGCAGGGCCGCGGGACAGCCCTATAGCAATCAGCCCCAGCATTTT; cdr3_aa: CASRAAGQPYSNQPQHF
d_call: TRBD1; clone_size: NA; j_call: TRBJ1-6; v_call: TRBV7-2; cdr3_nt: TGTGCCAGCAGCTTTTGGCCGGCAGGGGGTAATTCACCCCTCCACTTT; cdr3_aa: CASSFWPAGGNSPLHF
d_call: TRBD2; clone_size: NA; j_call: TRBJ2-3; v_call: TRBV7-8; cdr3_nt: TGTGCCAGCAGCTTACAGACTAGCGGGAGATGGGATACGCAGTATTTT; cdr3_aa: CASSLQTSGRWDTQYF
d_call: NA; clone_size: NA; j_call: TRBJ1-1; v_call: TRBV5-1; cdr3_nt: TGCGCCAGCAGCTTGGTCGCTACCACTGAAGCTTTCTTT; cdr3_aa: CASSLVATTEAFF
d_call: NA; clone_size: NA; j_call: TRBJ2-2; v_call: TRBV9; cdr3_nt: TGTGCCAGCAGCGTACGATCGAGTGAGTACACCGGGGAGCTGTTTTTT; cdr3_aa: CASSVRSSEYTGELFF
d_call: TRBD2; clone_size: NA; j_call: TRBJ2-1; v_call: TRBV5-1; cdr3_nt: TGCGCCAGCAGCTTGGGGAATAGCGGGGGGCAAAATGAGCAGTTCTTC; cdr3_aa: CASSLGNSGGQNEQFF
d_call: NA; clone_size: NA; j_call: TRBJ1-4; v_call: TRBV6-5; cdr3_nt: TGTGCCAGCAGGGACAGTAATGAAAAACTGTTTTTT; cdr3_aa: CASRDSNEKLFF
d_call: TRBD1; clone_size: NA; j_call: TRBJ1-2; v_call: TRBV5-4; cdr3_nt: TGTGCCAGCAGCTGGGACAGGGGAGACTATGGCTACACCTTC; cdr3_aa: CASSWDRGDYGYTF
d_call: NA; clone_size: NA; j_call: TRBJ2-1; v_call: TRBV7-9; cdr3_nt: TGTGCCAGCAGCAAAGCTATTGACAGCCACTCCTACAATGAGCAGTTCTTC; cdr3_aa: CASSKAIDSHSYNEQFF
d_call: TRBD2; clone_size: NA; j_call: TRBJ2-1; v_call: TRBV7-8; cdr3_nt: TGTGCCAGCAGCCTGATGGGACTAGCGGGGCACAATGAGCAGTTCTTC; cdr3_aa: CASSLMGLAGHNEQFF
d_call: NA; clone_size: NA; j_call: TRBJ2-5; v_call: TRBV4-3; cdr3_nt: TGCGCCAGCAGCCAAGTCGCTCACGAGGAAGAGACCCAGTACTTC; cdr3_aa: CASSQVAHEEETQYF
d_call: NA; clone_size: NA; j_call: TRBJ1-1; v_call: TRBV9; cdr3_nt: TGTGCCAGCAGCCTAGTGGGGACGGGGGAGCAAAAAGCTTTCTTT; cdr3_aa: CASSLVGTGEQKAFF
d_call: TRBD2; clone_size: few; j_call: TRBJ2-3; v_call: TRBV5-1; cdr3_nt: TGCGCCAGCATCGGACTAGCGGGGGCAGATACGCAGTATTTT; cdr3_aa: CASIGLAGADTQYF
d_call: NA; clone_size: NA; j_call: TRBJ1-1; v_call: TRBV29-1; cdr3_nt: TGCAGCGGGACTCAGCGGGGGACTGAAGCTTTCTTT; cdr3_aa: CSGTQRGTEAFF
d_call: NA; clone_size: once; j_call: TRBJ2-5; v_call: TRBV9; cdr3_nt: TGTGCCAGCAGCGTTAATGTAGGCGGCGAGACCCAGTACTTC; cdr3_aa: CASSVNVGGETQYF
d_call: TRBD1; clone_size: NA; j_call: TRBJ1-6; v_call: TRBV29-1; cdr3_nt: TGCAGCGTTTCCCTACCACAGGGGGATAATTCACCCCTCCACTTT; cdr3_aa: CSVSLPQGDNSPLHF
d_call: NA; clone_size: few; j_call: TRBJ1-3; v_call: TRBV29-1; cdr3_nt: TGCAGCGTGACAGGCTCTGGAAACACCATATATTTT; cdr3_aa: CSVTGSGNTIYF
d_call: TRBD1; clone_size: NA; j_call: TRBJ1-1; v_call: TRBV4-3; cdr3_nt: TGCGCCAGCAGCCTTGACGGGGCAGGGGGCGTCGACACTGAAGCTTTCTTT; cdr3_aa: CASSLDGAGGVDTEAFF
d_call: TRBD1; clone_size: NA; j_call: TRBJ1-2; v_call: TRBV9; cdr3_nt: TGTGCCAGCAGCGTTTGGACAGGGGGCTATGGCTACACCTTC; cdr3_aa: CASSVWTGGYGYTF
d_call: NA; clone_size: NA; j_call: TRBJ1-1; v_call: TRBV5-6; cdr3_nt: TGTGCCAGCAGCTTGGTGGGGGGTTACAACACTGAAGCTTTCTTT; cdr3_aa: CASSLVGGYNTEAFF